The 31 T cell receptor beta chains reported below all come from one sample, sequenced in a study of blood T cells in healthy people across ages. Combining a sample-barcoded 5' primer with a J-beta primer mix, a second PCR ran for about 7 to 11 cycles. TCRdb re-called the 5' RACE reads with MiXCR, one entry per CDR3 protein. This table holds approximately 2,000,000 distinct CDR3 sequences, about two fifths found once. Material: blood. These receptors were taken from a human donor in good health.

J is TRBJ2-1 and V is TRBV12-3 or TRBV12-4; 7 positions agree with TRBD2. J gave up 8 bases and V 6 bases, and 13 bases lay outside the gene matches. This CDR3 is built from 15 residues. DNA of the CDR3: TGTGCCAGCAGCCCTCGGGGGGTCCCTGGAGATGAGCAGTTCTTC. It codes for CASSPRGVPGDEQFF.

This clonotype came up once. The CDR3: CVSGTLRETQYF. The CDR3 nucleotides read TGTGTTAGCGGAACGCTCAGGGAGACCCAGTACTTC. The rearrangement joins TRBV2 to TRBJ2-5; weak D call: TRBD2 (6 bases). This CDR3 has 12 amino acids. The germline V gene has CDR1 SNHLY and CDR2 FYNNEI.

This clonotype was observed once. This may arise from a read error, as a much more abundant clone is one base away. This rearrangement joins TRBV9 to TRBJ2-7; D possibly corresponds to TRBD1 (6 bases). The germline V gene encodes CDR1 SGDLS and CDR2 YYNGEE. The CDR3 spans 15 residues. The CDR3 DNA reads TGTGCCAGCAGCGTCCGGGACACATTTCAGGATGAGCGGTTCTTC. Its translation: CASSVRDTFQDERFF.

This CDR3 is CASSQEGTSGGEYQETQYF. The CDR3 DNA follows: TGCGCCAGCAGCCAAGAGGGGACTAGCGGGGGAGAGTACCAAGAGACCCAGTACTTC. V and J are TRBV4-3 and TRBJ2-5; the match to TRBD2 covers 14 bases. The trim removed 0 bases at V and 0 bases at J, leaving 6 bases unmatched. This CDR3 is built from 19 residues. Germline V lookup: CDR1 LGHNA, CDR2 YSLEER.

The V and J genes are TRBV4-1 and TRBJ2-5; D may be TRBD1 (6 bases). This CDR3 spans 13 amino acids. From germline, CDR1 is MGHRA and CDR2 YSYEKL. The V end was cut by 3 bases, the J end by 11 bases, with 16 bases between. The CDR3 sequence: CASSHEDSYKQYF. The CDR3 nucleotides are TGCGCCAGCAGCCACGAGGACAGTTACAAGCAGTACTTC.

CDR3 nucleotide sequence: TGTGCCAGCACCCAGTCATCCGAGCAGTACTTC. Its protein is CASTQSSEQYF. The chain carries TRBV6-2 or TRBV6-3 and TRBJ2-7; unclear D gene. Germline V lookup: CDR1 MNHEY, CDR2 SVGEGT. With 7 bases removed from V and 6 bases from J, the gap between germline ends came to 10 bases. The CDR3 sequence is 11 residues long.

With regard to this clonotype: Germline is not matched at one junction end, which may reflect a read error. The rearrangement uses TRBV3-1 and TRBJ2-7, with D perhaps matching TRBD1 (5 bases). The CDR3 loop spans 14 amino acids. CDR1 is LGHDT and CDR2 is YNNKEL in the germline V gene (reference sequence). The CDR3 DNA follows: TGTGCCAGCAGCCAAGCCAGGGATGGCTACGGGCAGTACTTC. This encodes CASSQARDGYGQYF.

The chain couples TRBV4-2 to TRBJ2-3, with D unclear. Germline CDR1 LGHNA, CDR2 YNFKEQ. This CDR3 has 18 amino acids. V dropped 0 bases and J dropped 2 bases, with 18 bases sitting between them. This CDR3 is CASSQELITGFNTDTQYF. The CDR3 DNA is TGTGCCAGCAGCCAAGAATTAATCACTGGGTTCAACACAGATACGCAGTATTTT.

This clonotype appeared a few times. The rearrangement links TRBV5-1 to TRBJ2-5; 11 bases match TRBD2. CDR1 SGHRS and CDR2 YFSETQ come from the germline V gene. The CDR3 is made up of 15 amino acids. The J segment lost 11 bases and the V segment lost 2 bases, leaving 11 bases of the junction unmatched. In DNA form, the CDR3 reads TGCGCCAGCAGCTTTATTAGCGGGGGGGCCGGGGAGCAGTACTTC. Its protein product is CASSFISGGAGEQYF. The variable domain in full, with the rest retrieved from reference TRBV5-1 and TRBJ2-5, is KAGVTQTPRYLIKTRGQQVTLSCSPISGHRSVSWYQQTPGQGLQFLFEYFSETQRNKGNFPGRFSGRQFSNSRSEMNVSTLELGDSALYLCASSFISGGAGEQYFGPGTRLLVL.

In regard to this clonotype: One base away lies a much larger clone, so this may be a sequencing read error. CDR3 nucleotides: TGTGCCAGCAGCTTGGCAGGGCCATACAATGAGCGGTTCTTC. Translation: CASSLAGPYNERFF. The V and J genes are TRBV11-2 and TRBJ2-1; possibly TRBD1 for D (5 bases). Germline V gene data show CDR1 as SGHAT and CDR2 as FQNNGV. The CDR3 totals 14 residues.

This sequence joins TRBV19 and TRBJ1-1, with TRBD1 matching over 8 bases. Germline V gene data show CDR1 as LNHDA and CDR2 as SQIVND (reference sequence). The CDR3 length is 14 residues. V lost 3 bases and J lost 3; bases outside the gene matches: 3. This CDR3 reads CASSIGQGYTEAFF. The CDR3 DNA reads as TGTGCCAGTAGTATTGGACAGGGCTACACTGAAGCTTTCTTT.

This clonotype was seen a handful of times. The chain links TRBV15 to TRBJ2-3; 8 bases align to TRBD1. This CDR3 has 15 amino acids. Germline V gene sequence: CDR1 LNHNV, CDR2 YYDKDF (reference sequence). J lost 4 bases, V lost 3 bases, and 6 bases had no gene match. In DNA, the CDR3 is TGTGCCACCAGCAGGAGGGCAGGGGGCGCAGATACGCAGTATTTT. Its protein product is CATSRRAGGADTQYF. The full variable domain, in which reference TRBV15 and TRBJ2-3 provide the parts outside the CDR3, is DAMVIQNPRYQVTQFGKPVTLSCSQTLNHNVMYWYQQKSSQAPKLLFHYYDKDFNNEADTPDNFQSRRPNTSFCFLDIRSPGLGDTAMYLCATSRRAGGADTQYFGPGTRLTVL.

The CDR3 protein is CAIREVDRGNTEAFF. The CDR3, as DNA: TGTGCCATCAGGGAAGTTGACAGGGGAAACACTGAAGCTTTCTTT. This chain links TRBV10-3 with TRBJ1-1; 8 positions agree with TRBD1. V trimming: 6 bases; J trimming: 2 bases; junction bases outside the gene matches: 8. Germline assignment: CDR1 ENHRY and CDR2 SYGVKD. CDR3 length: 15 residues.

Many counts were recorded for this clonotype. This rearrangement joins TRBV6-7 to TRBJ2-3, with unresolved D. TRBV6-7 is filed as an ORF, its function uncertain. The V and J ends lost 9 bases and 1 base respectively, with 5 bases between them. The CDR3 has 11 residues. The DNA for the CDR3 is TGTGCCAGAAGTGGCACAGATACGCAGTATTTT. This encodes CARSGTDTQYF.

In its sample, this clonotype was seen a few times. The chain is built from TRBV5-1 and TRBJ1-6; unclear D gene. Germline V gives CDR1 SGHRS, CDR2 YFSETQ. The V end was cut by 7 bases, the J end by 7 bases, with 21 bases between. The CDR3 sequence is 16 residues long. The CDR3 here is CASSPTTTRQNSPLHF. CDR3 bases: TGCGCCAGCTCTCCGACCACGACCCGGCAAAATTCACCCCTCCACTTT.

The gene calls are TRBV10-3 and TRBJ1-2; D uncertain. The CDR3 sequence is 13 residues long. Trimming shortened V by 0 bases and J by 7 bases, and 9 bases separated the two germline ends. CDR1 is ENHRY, CDR2 SYGVKD, per germline. CDR3 sequence (DNA): TGTGCCATCAGTGAGTCGGAGGGCGGTGGCTACACCTTC. It translates to CAISESEGGGYTF.

The chain carries TRBV6-2 or TRBV6-3 and TRBJ2-1; possibly TRBD2 for D (7 bases). The V gene lost 9 bases and the J gene lost 6 bases, with 15 bases spanning the gap. From germline, CDR1 is MNHEY and CDR2 SVGEGT. This CDR3 is 13 amino acids long. CDR3 DNA: TGTGCCAGGAGGGGGGGAGGCTGCAATGAGCAGTTCTTC. Protein: CARRGGGCNEQFF.

This clonotype occurred a few times. The chain carries TRBV20-1 and TRBJ2-7; 9 bases match TRBD2. The CDR3 runs 13 residues. V lost 5 bases to trimming and J lost 6 bases; unmatched junction nucleotides: 8. Germline CDR1 DFQATT, CDR2 SNEGSKA (reference sequence). The CDR3 is CSAEGTSLGEQYF. The CDR3 DNA reads as TGCAGTGCTGAGGGGACTAGCTTGGGCGAGCAGTACTTC.

The chain employs TRBV12-3 or TRBV12-4 and TRBJ2-1; D unclear. V lost 2 bases and J 10 bases, leaving 12 bases between the germline ends. The CDR3 covers 13 residues. CDR3 sequence: CASSLSVRREQFF. The CDR3 DNA reads as TGTGCCAGCAGTTTATCTGTCCGCAGGGAGCAGTTCTTC.

V gene TRBV20-1 combines with J gene TRBJ2-1; 12 nucleotides match TRBD2. Unmatched junction bases numbered 8, after V lost 8 bases and J lost 0 bases. In germline, CDR1 is DFQATT, CDR2 SNEGSKA (reference sequence). The CDR3 runs 16 residues. DNA for the CDR3: TGCAGTCCCCGGGCTAGCGGGGGGGCCTCCTACAATGAGCAGTTCTTC. This sequence encodes CSPRASGGASYNEQFF.

The gene calls are TRBV20-1 and TRBJ2-3; 10 nucleotides align to TRBD2. Losses at the gene ends were 0 bases for V and 4 bases for J; bases not matched to a gene: 7. Looked up from germline, CDR1 is DFQATT and CDR2 is SNEGSKA (reference sequence). The CDR3 covers 16 residues. The CDR3 coding sequence is TGCAGTGCTAGAGATCGTCGCCTAGCGGGGGCAGATACGCAGTATTTT. This gives the protein CSARDRRLAGADTQYF.

The chain employs TRBV4-3 and TRBJ1-2; 10 bases line up with TRBD1. The CDR3 has 15 amino acids. V trimming: 0 bases; J trimming: 5 bases; junction bases outside the gene matches: 3. CDR1 is LGHNA, CDR2 YSLEER, per germline. The CDR3 reads CASSQEWGQGYGYTF. Here the CDR3 DNA reads TGCGCCAGCAGCCAAGAGTGGGGACAGGGGTATGGCTACACCTTC.

The chain combines TRBV7-2 with TRBJ2-7; D might be TRBD2 (5 bases). The germline CDR1 and CDR2 sequences are SGHTA and FQGNSA. This CDR3 has 15 residues. V was cut by 5 bases and J by 0 bases, with 14 bases left in between. CDR3 residues: CASSRTLKTSYEQYF. The CDR3 DNA follows: TGTGCCAGCAGCCGGACTCTTAAAACCTCCTACGAGCAGTACTTC.

There are a few counts of this clonotype. The rearrangement uses TRBV20-1 and TRBJ1-5; D gene unclear. Trimming cost V 2 bases and J 4 bases, with 15 bases left between them. This CDR3 spans 15 amino acids. Germline V gene lookup returns CDR1 DFQATT and CDR2 SNEGSKA (reference sequence). The CDR3 DNA follows: TGCAGTGCTAGACCACCAACCGGACGAAATCAGCCCCAGCATTTT. Translation gives CSARPPTGRNQPQHF.

A remark on this clonotype: It may be a read error: a sequence one base away is much more abundant. J is TRBJ2-6 and V is TRBV7-2; unclear D gene. Germline-derived CDR1 and CDR2 are SGHTA and FQGNSA. The CDR3 covers 16 residues. Trimming cost V 5 bases and J 0 bases, with 11 bases left between them. CDR3 amino acids: CASSLDNNSGANVLTF. The CDR3 region has the DNA TGTGCCAGCAGCCTTGACAACAACTCTGGGGCCAACGTCCTGACTTTC.

The V call is TRBV20-1, the J call TRBJ2-7; D is unresolved. The V end was cut by 3 bases, the J end by 3 bases, with 9 bases between. Per the germline V gene, CDR1 is DFQATT and CDR2 is SNEGSKA (reference sequence). The CDR3 is made up of 12 amino acids. The CDR3, as DNA: TGCAGTGCTAGGAGGCTATACTACGAGCAGTACTTC. Translation gives CSARRLYYEQYF.

The chain is built from TRBV29-1 and TRBJ2-3; D is uncertain. This CDR3 comprises 13 residues. Germline assignment: CDR1 SQVTM and CDR2 ANQGSEA. The DNA for the CDR3 is TGCAACGCTGCCGTCGGCCTCACAGATACGCAGTATTTT. Amino acids: CNAAVGLTDTQYF.

This clonotype was seen more than once but under ten times. The V call is TRBV13, the J call TRBJ2-7, with D perhaps TRBD1 or TRBD2 (6 bases each). Germline loops: CDR1 PRHDT, CDR2 FYEKMQ (reference sequence). V gave up 5 bases and J gave up 4 bases, with 12 bases separating them. The CDR3 is 13 residues long. This CDR3 reads CASSGGREYEQYF. CDR3 DNA: TGTGCCAGCAGCGGGGGGCGCGAGTACGAGCAGTACTTC.

In its sample, this clonotype was seen once. V gene TRBV4-1 combines with J gene TRBJ1-2, with a possible D match to TRBD1 (5 bases). Looked up from germline, CDR1 is MGHRA and CDR2 is YSYEKL. The V gene lost 1 base and the J gene lost 6 bases, with 15 bases spanning the gap. The length of the CDR3 is 15 residues. For the CDR3, the DNA is TGCGCCAGCAGCCAAGTGGAAAGGGGAGGTGATGGCTACACCTTC. The encoded protein is CASSQVERGGDGYTF.

The CDR3 DNA sequence: TGTGCCAGCAGCGCTCAGAACGTGGAGCAGTACTTC. Protein product: CASSAQNVEQYF. The chain has TRBV11-3 and TRBJ2-7; D remains unclear. V lost 5 bases to trimming and J lost 7 bases, with 12 bases between them. This CDR3 spans 12 amino acids. Germline-derived CDR1 and CDR2 are SGHNT and YENEEA.

This chain uses TRBV4-3 with TRBJ2-5; 14 bases are shared with TRBD2. The CDR3 is 17 amino acids. With V trimmed by 3 bases and J by 5 bases, 8 bases remained unmatched. CDR1 is LGHNA and CDR2 is YSLEER in the germline V gene. The CDR3 DNA sequence: TGCGCCAGCAGCCATGCGGCGACTAGCGGGGGGGCCGAGACCCAGTACTTC. It codes for CASSHAATSGGAETQYF.